Reported below is one TCR beta chain. Its antigen is currently unknown. Germline V gene data show CDR1 as SEHNR and CDR2 as FQNEAQ (reference sequence). The V and J ends lost 2 bases and 5 bases respectively, with 11 bases between them. The CDR3 sequence is 14 residues long. The entry originates in a study of PD-1 blockade in mismatch repair-deficient tumors. The study, taken as a whole, reports: Tumor-resident clones, often undetectable pretreatment in blood, expanded then contracted after pembrolizumab.

Some clones are missing from TCRdb's copy, which holds only in-frame ones; the method was immunoSEQ multiplex PCR. The table has about 51,000 clones, 65% to 85% seen once; the top ten hold roughly 8%. Sequenced material: peripheral blood, taken approximately 20 weeks after starting pembrolizumab. V is TRBV7-9 and J is TRBJ2-3, with D perhaps matching TRBD2 (6 bases). The receptor was isolated from an adult with mismatch repair-deficient cancer. The CDR3 here is CASSLTSREDTQYF. CDR3 sequence (DNA): TGTGCCAGCAGCTTAACTAGCAGGGAAGATACGCAGTATTTT.